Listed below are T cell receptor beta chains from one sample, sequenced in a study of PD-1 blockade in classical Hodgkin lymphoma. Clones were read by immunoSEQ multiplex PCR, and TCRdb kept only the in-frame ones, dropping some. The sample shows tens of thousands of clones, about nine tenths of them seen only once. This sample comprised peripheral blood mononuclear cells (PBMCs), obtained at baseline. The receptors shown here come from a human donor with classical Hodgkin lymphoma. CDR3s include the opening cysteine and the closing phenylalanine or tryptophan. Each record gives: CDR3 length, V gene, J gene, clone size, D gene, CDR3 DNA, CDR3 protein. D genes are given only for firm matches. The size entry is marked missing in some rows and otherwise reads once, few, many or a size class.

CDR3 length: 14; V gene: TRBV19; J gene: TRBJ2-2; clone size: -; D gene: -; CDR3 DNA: TGTGCCAGTAGTATCCTGGCCGTCACCGGGGAGCTGTTTTTT; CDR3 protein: CASSILAVTGELFF
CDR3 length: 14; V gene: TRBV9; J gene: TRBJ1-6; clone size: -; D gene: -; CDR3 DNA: TGTGCCAGCAGCGTAGGGCAGAATAATTCACCCCTCCACTTT; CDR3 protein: CASSVGQNNSPLHF
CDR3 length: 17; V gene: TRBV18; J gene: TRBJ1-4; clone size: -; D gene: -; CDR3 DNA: TGTGCCAGCTCACCAGGGCCGAAGGACAGAACTAATGAAAAACTGTTTTTT; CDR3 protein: CASSPGPKDRTNEKLFF
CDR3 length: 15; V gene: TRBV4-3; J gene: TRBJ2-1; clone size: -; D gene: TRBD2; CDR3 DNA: TGCGCCAGCAGCCAAGTCCTAGCGGGAGTCCCTGAGCAGTTCTTC; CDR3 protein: CASSQVLAGVPEQFF
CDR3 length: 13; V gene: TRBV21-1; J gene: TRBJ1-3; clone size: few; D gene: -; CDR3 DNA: TGTGCCAGCAGCCCAAGAGAAGGGAGCGCCATATATTTT; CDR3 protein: CASSPREGSAIYF
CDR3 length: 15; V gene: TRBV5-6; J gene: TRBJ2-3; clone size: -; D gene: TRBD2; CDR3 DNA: TGTGCCAGCAGCTTGGGCGGGAGGGGGGCAGATACGCAGTATTTT; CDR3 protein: CASSLGGRGADTQYF
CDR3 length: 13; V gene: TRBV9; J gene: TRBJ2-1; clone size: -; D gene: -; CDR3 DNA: TGTGCCAGCAGCGTGATAGGGGGAAATGAGCAGTTCTTC; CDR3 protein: CASSVIGGNEQFF
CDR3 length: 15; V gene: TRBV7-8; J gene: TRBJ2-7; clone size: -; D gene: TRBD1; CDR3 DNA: TGTGCCAGCAGCTTAGATTGGGACAGAGCCTACGAGCAGTACTTC; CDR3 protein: CASSLDWDRAYEQYF
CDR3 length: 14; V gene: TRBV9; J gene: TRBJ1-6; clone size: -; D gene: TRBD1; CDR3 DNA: TGTGCCAGCAGCGGACAGGGCCCTAATTCACCCCTCCACTTT; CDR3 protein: CASSGQGPNSPLHF
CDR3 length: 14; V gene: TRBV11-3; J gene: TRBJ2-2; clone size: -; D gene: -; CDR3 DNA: TGTGCCAGCTCACGGGGGCGCAACACCGGGGAGCTGTTTTTT; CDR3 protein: CASSRGRNTGELFF
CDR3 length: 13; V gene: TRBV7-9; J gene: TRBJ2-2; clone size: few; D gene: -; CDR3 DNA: TGTGCCAGCAGAAGCGGACTGTACGGGGAGCTGTTTTTT; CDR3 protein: CASRSGLYGELFF
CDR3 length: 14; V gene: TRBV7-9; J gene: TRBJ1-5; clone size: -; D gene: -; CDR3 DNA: TGTGCCAGCAGCAGAGGGAGTAGCAATCAGCCCCAGCATTTT; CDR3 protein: CASSRGSSNQPQHF
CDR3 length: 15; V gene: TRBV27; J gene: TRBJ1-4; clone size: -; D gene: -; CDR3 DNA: TGTGCCAGCACCACCATTCAGGGTCAGGGTGAAAAACTGTTTTTT; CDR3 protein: CASTTIQGQGEKLFF
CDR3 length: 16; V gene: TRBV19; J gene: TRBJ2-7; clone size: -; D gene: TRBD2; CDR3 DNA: TGTGCCAGTAGTATAGGACTAGCGGGAGGAATCTACGAGCAGTACTTC; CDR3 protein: CASSIGLAGGIYEQYF
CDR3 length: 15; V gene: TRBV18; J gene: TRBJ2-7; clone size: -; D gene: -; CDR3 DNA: TGTGCCAGCTCACCACCTTCCCGGAACCGTCTTATGCAGTACTTC; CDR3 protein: CASSPPSRNRLMQYF
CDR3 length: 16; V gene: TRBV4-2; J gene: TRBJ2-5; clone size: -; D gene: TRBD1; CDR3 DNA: TGTGCCAGCAGCCAGTCCAGGGGGTTTGGCCAAGAGACCCAGTACTTC; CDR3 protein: CASSQSRGFGQETQYF
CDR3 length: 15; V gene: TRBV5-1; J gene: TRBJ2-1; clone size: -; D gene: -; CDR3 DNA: TGCGCCAGCAGCTTGAGGGTGAGCTCCTACAATGAGCAGTTCTTC; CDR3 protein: CASSLRVSSYNEQFF
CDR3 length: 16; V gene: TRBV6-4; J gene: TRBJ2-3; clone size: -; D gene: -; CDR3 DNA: TGTGCCAGCAGTGAATCTCGGGCTGGCAGTCCAGATACGCAGTATTTT; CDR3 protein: CASSESRAGSPDTQYF
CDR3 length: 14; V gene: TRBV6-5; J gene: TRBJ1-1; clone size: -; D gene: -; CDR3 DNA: TGTGCCAGCAGTTACCCTCGCGGCCAGTCTGAAGCTTTCTTT; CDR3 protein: CASSYPRGQSEAFF
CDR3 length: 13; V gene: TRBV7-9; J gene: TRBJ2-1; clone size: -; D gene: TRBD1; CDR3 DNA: TGTGCCAGCAGCTCTACAGGGGATGGTGAGCAGTTCTTC; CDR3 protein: CASSSTGDGEQFF
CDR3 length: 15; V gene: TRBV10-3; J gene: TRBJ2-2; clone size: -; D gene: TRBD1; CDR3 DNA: TGTGCCATCACTGAGACAGGGGCGAACACCGGGGAGCTGTTTTTT; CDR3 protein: CAITETGANTGELFF
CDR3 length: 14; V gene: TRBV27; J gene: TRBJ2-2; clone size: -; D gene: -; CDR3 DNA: TGTGCCAGCAGGGTAGGGACGAACACCGGGGAGCTGTTTTTT; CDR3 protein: CASRVGTNTGELFF
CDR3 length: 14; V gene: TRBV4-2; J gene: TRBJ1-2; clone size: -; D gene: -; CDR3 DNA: TGTGCCAGCAGCCAAGATCCCGGGAGCTATGGCTACACCTTC; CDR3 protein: CASSQDPGSYGYTF
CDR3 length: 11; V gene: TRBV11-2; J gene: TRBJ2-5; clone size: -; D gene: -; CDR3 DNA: TGTGCCAGCAGCGCCGGAGAGACCCAGTACTTC; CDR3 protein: CASSAGETQYF
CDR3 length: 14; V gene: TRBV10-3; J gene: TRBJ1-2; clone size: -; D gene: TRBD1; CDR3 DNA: TGTGCCATCAGTGAGTCGACAGGGCCCTATGGCTACACCTTC; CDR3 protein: CAISESTGPYGYTF
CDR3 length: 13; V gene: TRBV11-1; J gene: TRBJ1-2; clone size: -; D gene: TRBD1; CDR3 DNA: TGTGCCAGCAGCCACAGGGGGAGCTATGGCTACACCTTC; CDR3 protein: CASSHRGSYGYTF
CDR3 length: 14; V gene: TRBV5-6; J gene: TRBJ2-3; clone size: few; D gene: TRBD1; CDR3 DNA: TGTGCCAGCACCACCCGAGGGGGCTCAGATACGCAGTATTTT; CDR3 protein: CASTTRGGSDTQYF
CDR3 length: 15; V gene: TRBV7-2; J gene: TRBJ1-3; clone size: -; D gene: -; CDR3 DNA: TGTGCCAGCAGCCGCTGGGGTGGCTCTGGAAACACCATATATTTT; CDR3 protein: CASSRWGGSGNTIYF
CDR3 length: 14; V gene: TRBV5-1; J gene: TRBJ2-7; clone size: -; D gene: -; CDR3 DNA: TGCGCCAGCAGCCCGTGGGGGGGGCCCTACGAGCAGTACTTC; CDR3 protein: CASSPWGGPYEQYF
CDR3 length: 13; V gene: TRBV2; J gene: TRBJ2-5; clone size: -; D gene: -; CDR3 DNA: TGTGCCAAGAGCCGGGACGACGAAGAGACCCAGTACTTC; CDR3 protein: CAKSRDDEETQYF
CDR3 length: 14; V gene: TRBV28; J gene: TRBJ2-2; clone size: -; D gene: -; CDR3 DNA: TGTGCCAGCAGTCCAAACCGGGACACCGGGGAGCTGTTTTTT; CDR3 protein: CASSPNRDTGELFF
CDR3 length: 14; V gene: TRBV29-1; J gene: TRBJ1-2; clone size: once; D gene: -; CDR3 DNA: TGCAGCGTTGAGTCCAGGGTGAGGGACTATGGCTACACCTTC; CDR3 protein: CSVESRVRDYGYTF